These 14 T cell receptor beta chains originate from one sample sequenced in a study of vaccination and CD4 T cells after COVID-19. The Oncomine TCR Beta short-read assay was applied to DNA of cultured CD4+ T cells. TCRdb re-derived calls from the PCR reads in MiXCR, one entry per CDR3 protein. The top ten clones hold approximately 19% of a sample with 3,700 or so distinct CDR3 sequences, approximately 16% of them seen once. Treatment: approximately 9-day PBMC culture with coronavirus spike peptide pools or control peptides (ViraFEST assay). Their recognized antigens are unknown. Sequenced input: CD4+ T cells from blood, cultured in vitro. The receptor set was obtained from a human donor who had recovered from COVID-19.

By sample fraction, this clonotype is medium-sized. The V and J genes are TRBV10-3 and TRBJ1-2; a possible D gene is TRBD1 (6 bases). This CDR3 region has 17 residues. Germline CDR1 reads ENHRY; CDR2 reads SYGVKD. V shed 4 bases and J shed 4 bases, with 22 bases lying between them. The CDR3 loop reads CAISGRTVTSQAYGYTF. The DNA for the CDR3 is TGTGCCATCAGTGGGAGGACAGTGACTTCCCAGGCCTATGGCTACACCTTC.

The chain employs TRBV6-4 and TRBJ2-3, with 8 bases fitting TRBD2. CDR3 length: 15 residues. In germline, CDR1 is MRHNA, CDR2 SNTAGT. J lost 6 bases, V lost 3 bases, and 8 bases had no gene match. For the CDR3, the DNA is TGTGCCAGCAGTGAGGGGCGGGAGGTGACGGATACGCAGTATTTT. Encoded protein: CASSEGREVTDTQYF.

By share of the sample, this clonotype is medium-sized. The chain carries TRBV6-1 and TRBJ1-5; the D gene is possibly TRBD1 (5 bases). CDR1 MNHNS and CDR2 SASEGT come from the germline V gene. The CDR3 runs to 16 residues. The V and J ends lost 6 bases and 6 bases respectively, with 21 bases between them. The CDR3 DNA reads TGTGCCAGCAGCCTCGGTACAGGATTGGGGGGTCAGCCCCAGCATTTT. Amino acid sequence: CASSLGTGLGGQPQHF.

The chain has TRBV7-9 and TRBJ2-4, with a tentative D call TRBD2 (7 bases). V lost 4 bases and J 6 bases, leaving 25 bases between the germline ends. The germline V gene encodes CDR1 SEHNR and CDR2 FQNEAQ (reference sequence). CDR3 length: 18 residues. The CDR3 DNA reads as TGTGCCAGCAGCTCAGCCGGTTCGGGGGGACACGGGGGAAACATTCAGTACTTC. Protein: CASSSAGSGGHGGNIQYF.

By sample fraction, this clonotype is medium-sized. V usage is TRBV25-1 and J usage is TRBJ1-5; TRBD1 matches at 7 bases. V lost 7 bases, J lost 7 bases, and 19 bases stayed unmatched. The CDR3 is 17 residues long. Germline assignment: CDR1 MGHDK and CDR2 SYGVNS. The CDR3, as DNA: TGTGCCAGCATTATCTTCGTTGAGGGACAGAGTAAGCAGCCCCAGCATTTT. This codes for CASIIFVEGQSKQPQHF.

The rearrangement joins TRBV6-1 to TRBJ2-7; either TRBD1 or TRBD2 may fit D (5 bases each). Germline loops: CDR1 MNHNS, CDR2 SASEGT. V was clipped by 6 bases and J by 2 bases, with 17 bases between them. CDR3 size: 15 residues. The CDR3 coding sequence is TGTGCCAGCAGACAGAAGGGACCGTCTACCTACGAGCAGTACTTC. Translation: CASRQKGPSTYEQYF.

The chain uses TRBV5-1 and TRBJ1-3; 8 nucleotides agree with TRBD1. Trimming cost V 3 bases and J 6 bases; bases outside gene matches: 17. Germline CDR1 is SGHRS and CDR2 is YFSETQ. The length of the CDR3 is 18 residues. The CDR3 reads CASSYQPGTGGTLNTIYF. In nucleotides, the CDR3 is TGCGCCAGCAGCTACCAACCCGGGACAGGCGGGACCTTAAACACCATATATTTT.

Note on this clonotype: A read error may produce the germline difference seen at one junction end. This chain links TRBV30 with TRBJ2-2; 9 nucleotides line up with TRBD2. The germline V gene encodes CDR1 GTSNPN and CDR2 SVGIG (reference sequence). CDR3 length: 15 amino acids. The chain's CDR3 is CAWSVPSGNTGEPFF. The CDR3 region has the DNA TGTGCCTGGAGTGTTCCTAGCGGGAACACCGGGGAGCCGTTTTTT.

This clonotype is deemed medium-sized (0.01 to 0.1%). The J gene is TRBJ1-3, the V gene TRBV7-2; D is possibly TRBD1 (5 bases). Germline V lookup: CDR1 SGHTA, CDR2 FQGNSA. V dropped 5 bases and J dropped 7 bases, with 24 bases sitting between them. This CDR3 comprises 17 residues. The CDR3 loop is CASSPGPGRGEGNTIYF. The CDR3 coding sequence is TGTGCCAGCAGCCCTGGTCCGGGTCGGGGTGAGGGGAACACCATATATTTT.

The gene calls are TRBV19 and TRBJ1-5; D not resolved. The CDR3 is 15 residues long. The V and J ends lost 5 bases and 2 bases respectively, with 13 bases between them. The germline gives CDR1 LNHDA, CDR2 SQIVND (reference sequence). The CDR3 DNA follows: TGTGCCAGTAGTGGCTCCGAGACTCGCAATCAGCCCCAGCATTTT. The encoded protein is CASSGSETRNQPQHF.

V gene TRBV29-1 combines with J gene TRBJ2-5; 10 bases map to TRBD1. Germline loops: CDR1 SQVTM, CDR2 ANQGSEA. The junction had 6 bases not matched to a gene; V was cut back by 8 bases and J by 3 bases. This CDR3 spans 13 amino acids. As DNA, the CDR3 is TGCAGCATCCGACAGGGGGCTAAAGAGACCCAGTACTTC. Translating gives CSIRQGAKETQYF.

This clonotype appeared a few times. The chain uses TRBV6-1 and TRBJ1-4; TRBD1 matches 7 bases. V trimming: 5 bases; J trimming: 13 bases; junction bases outside the gene matches: 7. Germline V gives CDR1 MNHNS, CDR2 SASEGT. The CDR3 spans 12 residues. The CDR3 region is CASSLIAGGLFF. The CDR3 DNA is TGTGCCAGCAGTCTAATTGCAGGGGGACTGTTTTTT.

This rearrangement joins TRBV6-1 to TRBJ2-7; 10 bases are a match to TRBD1. Germline values: CDR1 MNHNS, CDR2 SASEGT. The CDR3 runs 13 residues. Losses at the gene ends were 6 bases for V and 3 bases for J; bases not matched to a gene: 2. The DNA of the CDR3 is TGTGCCAGCAGGGGGACAGGGGTCTACGAGCAGTACTTC. Amino acid sequence: CASRGTGVYEQYF.

This chain links TRBV30 with TRBJ2-3; TRBD2 agrees at 12 bases. Germline CDR1 is GTSNPN and CDR2 is SVGIG (reference sequence). V dropped 2 bases and J dropped 5; count of bases not matched to a gene: 5. This CDR3 is 15 amino acids long. The CDR3 region has the DNA TGTGCCTGGAGTCCTAGCGGGGGGGTGTTAGATACGCAGTATTTT. It is translated as CAWSPSGGVLDTQYF.